The 28 T cell receptor beta chains below were found in one sample sequenced in a study of cytomegalovirus exposure and HLA in healthy donors. PCR involved 60 Vbeta and 13 Jbeta primers. The table came from immunoSEQ multiplex PCR; TCRdb's copy has only in-frame clones and leaves some out. The sample lists 90,000 to 100,000 clones, roughly 76% occurring once. The material sequenced was PBMCs. The origin of the receptors is a man aged 35 to 55 in good health and CMV-seronegative.

This clone was counted a single time. The chain is built from TRBV4-1 and TRBJ2-5, with TRBD2 identical over 8 bases. The tail of the sequence fits TRBJ2-7 better, so the J call may be wrong. CDR3 size: 16 residues. Germline assignment: CDR1 MGHRA and CDR2 YSYEKL. CDR3 DNA sequence: TGCGCCAGCAGCACGTTGGCGACTAGCGAGATCTACGAGCAGTACTTC. Protein product: CASSTLATSEIYEQYF.

The V call is TRBV29-1, the J call TRBJ2-5; 8 bases match TRBD2. Unmatched junction bases numbered 12, after V lost 6 bases and J lost 9 bases. This CDR3 has 13 residues. The germline V gene has CDR1 SQVTM and CDR2 ANQGSEA. CDR3 amino acids: CSVETGTSGSQYF. Here the CDR3 DNA reads TGCAGCGTAGAAACCGGGACTAGTGGGTCCCAGTACTTC.

The gene calls are TRBV7-2 and TRBJ2-5, with 13 bases matching TRBD2. Germline loops: CDR1 SGHTA, CDR2 FQGNSA. The CDR3 has 16 residues. With V trimmed by 5 bases and J by 3 bases, 6 bases remained unmatched. The DNA of the CDR3 is TGTGCCAGCAGCAATAGACTAGCGGGAGGAAAAGAGACCCAGTACTTC. Encoded protein: CASSNRLAGGKETQYF.

V gene TRBV6-5 combines with J gene TRBJ1-6, with a weak D call TRBD1 (5 bases). CDR3 length: 16 amino acids. Germline CDR1 is MNHEY and CDR2 is SVGAGI. Trimming removed 2 bases at V and 8 bases at J, with 16 bases between. The CDR3 reads CASSYGGSGRHSPLHF. The DNA for the CDR3 is TGTGCCAGCAGTTACGGGGGGTCGGGGAGGCATTCACCCCTCCACTTT.

This clone turned up a few times. The rearrangement links TRBV4-2 to TRBJ1-1; a possible D gene is TRBD1 (6 bases). Trimming left V 0 bases short and J 7 bases short, with 12 bases between. The CDR3 totals 14 residues. The germline V gene encodes CDR1 LGHNA and CDR2 YNFKEQ. The CDR3 bases are TGTGCCAGCAGCCAAGATCGGAAACAGGGTGAAGCTTTCTTT. Translating gives CASSQDRKQGEAFF.

This chain links TRBV7-9 with TRBJ2-2; a weak D match, TRBD1 (6 bases). Germline CDR1 is SEHNR and CDR2 is FQNEAQ (reference sequence). Trimming shortened V by 7 bases and J by 0 bases, and 12 bases separated the two germline ends. The CDR3 is 15 amino acids. CDR3 coding DNA: TGTGCCAGCACCCCCGGGACAACGAACACCGGGGAGCTGTTTTTT. Protein: CASTPGTTNTGELFF.

V is TRBV27 and J is TRBJ2-2; D is possibly TRBD2 (5 bases). This CDR3 comprises 16 residues. The germline V gene has CDR1 MNHEY and CDR2 SMNVEV (reference sequence). Deletions cut 2 bases from V and 0 bases from J, with 10 bases between. The CDR3 sequence: CASSLQVSANTGELFF. CDR3 sequence (DNA): TGTGCCAGCAGTTTACAAGTTAGCGCGAACACCGGGGAGCTGTTTTTT.

CDR3 nucleotides: TGTGCCAGCAGTTTATTCGCCACCGCTAGCGGGAGCTACGAGCAGTACTTC. Translated: CASSLFATASGSYEQYF. The chain has TRBV27 and TRBJ2-7, with 10 bases that match TRBD2. This CDR3 has 17 amino acids. Looked up from germline, CDR1 is MNHEY and CDR2 is SMNVEV (reference sequence). V shed 1 base, J shed 3 bases, and the junction held 9 bases outside the gene matches.

The chain employs TRBV29-1 and TRBJ1-2; possible D gene TRBD1, 6 bases. Deletions cut 6 bases from V and 2 bases from J, with 13 bases between. Germline assignment: CDR1 SQVTM and CDR2 ANQGSEA. The CDR3 is 13 amino acids. DNA of the CDR3: TGCAGCGTGGACAGTACATCCAACTATGGCTACACCTTC. Amino acid sequence: CSVDSTSNYGYTF.

A word on this clone: One end of the junction fails to match germline, which may point to a read error. The chain carries TRBV5-6 and TRBJ2-1; the D is unclear. There are 15 residues in the CDR3. CDR1 is SGHDT and CDR2 is YYEEEE in the germline V gene. The CDR3 protein is CASSSQWASHNEQFF. The CDR3 coding sequence is TGTGCCAGCAGCTCCCAGTGGGCCTCCCACAATGAGCAGTTCTTC.

The chain is built from TRBV7-2 and TRBJ2-3, with D unresolved. The length of the CDR3 is 11 residues. Trimming took 6 bases from V and 2 from J, leaving 3 bases between them. Germline CDR1 and CDR2: SGHTA and FQGNSA. The CDR3 sequence is CASSYTDTQYF. CDR3 coding DNA: TGTGCCAGCAGTTACACAGATACGCAGTATTTT.

The chain is built from TRBV30 and TRBJ1-1; a weak D match, TRBD1 (5 bases). Per the germline V gene, CDR1 is GTSNPN and CDR2 is SVGIG (reference sequence). The CDR3 loop spans 12 amino acids. V was trimmed by 5 bases and J by 5 bases, leaving 12 bases between them. The DNA for the CDR3 is TGTGCCTGGCTCACGGGGGGGACTGAAGCTTTCTTT. Protein: CAWLTGGTEAFF.

The chain links TRBV7-2 to TRBJ1-4; 8 bases are shared with TRBD1. Germline V lookup: CDR1 SGHTA, CDR2 FQGNSA. Trimming took 0 bases from V and 7 from J; bases not matched to a gene: 7. This CDR3 has 16 amino acids. The CDR3 DNA follows: TGTGCCAGCAGCTTAGCTACGGACAGGGTGGGTGAAAAACTGTTTTTT. It encodes CASSLATDRVGEKLFF.

CDR3 sequence: CATSRDLSETQYF. CDR3 coding DNA: TGTGCCACCAGCAGAGATCTATCGGAGACCCAGTACTTC. The chain is built from TRBV15 and TRBJ2-5; D unclear. Trimming stripped 0 bases from V and 5 bases from J, with 7 bases between. CDR1 is LNHNV and CDR2 is YYDKDF in the germline V gene (reference sequence). The CDR3 contains 13 residues.

V and J are TRBV11-2 and TRBJ2-7, with D tentatively TRBD1 (5 bases). V shed 1 base and J shed 1 base, with 8 bases lying between them. The CDR3 totals 14 residues. The germline CDR1 and CDR2 sequences are SGHAT and FQNNGV. In DNA form, the CDR3 reads TGTGCCAGCAGCTTAGGGACATCGTCCTACGAGCAGTACTTC. Translated: CASSLGTSSYEQYF.

The V and J genes are TRBV5-4 and TRBJ2-5, with 8 nucleotides matching TRBD2. After removal of 0 bases from V and 4 bases from J, the junction contained 5 bases not matched to a gene. This CDR3 region has 15 residues. Germline CDR1 SGHNT, CDR2 YYREEE (reference sequence). The CDR3 bases are TGTGCCAGCAGCTTGGGTCTGGCGGGGGGAGAGACCCAGTACTTC. This translates into CASSLGLAGGETQYF.

CDR3 region: CASSHLGGRASLNEQFF. The CDR3 DNA reads as TGCGCCAGCAGCCACCTCGGCGGGAGGGCCAGTTTGAATGAGCAGTTCTTC. The rearrangement joins TRBV4-1 to TRBJ2-1, with 9 bases identical to TRBD2. From germline, CDR1 is MGHRA and CDR2 YSYEKL. V lost 3 bases and J lost 7; bases outside the gene matches: 13. This CDR3 spans 17 amino acids.

The chain links TRBV27 to TRBJ2-3; 10 nucleotides line up with TRBD1. Germline V gene sequence: CDR1 MNHEY, CDR2 SMNVEV (reference sequence). V was pared by 6 bases and J by 2 bases, with 8 bases of the junction left unmatched. CDR3 length: 16 amino acids. Here the CDR3 reads CASSSDRGLATDTQYF. CDR3 DNA: TGTGCCAGCAGCTCAGACAGGGGGCTCGCCACAGATACGCAGTATTTT.

In its sample, this clone was seen a few times. The rearrangement uses TRBV6-6 and TRBJ1-1, with 7 bases that match TRBD1. V trimming: 10 bases; J trimming: 6 bases; junction bases outside the gene matches: 14. Germline loops: CDR1 MNHNY, CDR2 SVGAGI (reference sequence). The CDR3 is 14 amino acids. CDR3: CAIRKGAWDAEAFF. CDR3 bases: TGTGCCATCAGAAAGGGGGCTTGGGACGCTGAAGCTTTCTTT.

As DNA, the CDR3 is TGTGCCAGCAGCCAAGTGAACAGGGTCTCTAGTGGAAACACCATATATTTT. Translating it yields CASSQVNRVSSGNTIYF. The chain carries TRBV14 and TRBJ1-3, with D possibly TRBD1 on 6 matching bases. The CDR3 extends over 17 amino acids. Germline CDR1 SGHDN, CDR2 FVKESK. V lost 1 base to trimming and J lost 3 bases, with 16 bases between them.

The chain recombines TRBV30 with TRBJ1-6, with TRBD1 matching 9 bases. After removal of 3 bases from V and 10 bases from J, the junction contained 19 bases not matched to a gene. Per the germline V gene, CDR1 is GTSNPN and CDR2 is SVGIG (reference sequence). CDR3 length: 18 residues. The CDR3 spells CAWSPDRGTPSLWSPLHF. The CDR3 nucleotides are TGTGCCTGGAGCCCGGACAGGGGAACACCTAGCCTTTGGTCACCCCTCCACTTT.

This sequence joins TRBV19 and TRBJ2-7; 9 bases fit TRBD2. The CDR3 is 14 amino acids. Germline CDR1 reads LNHDA; CDR2 reads SQIVND (reference sequence). V lost 6 bases to trimming and J lost 4 bases; unmatched junction nucleotides: 7. CDR3 in amino acids: CASSLGGGAYEQYF. In nucleotides, the CDR3 is TGTGCCAGTAGCTTGGGCGGGGGGGCGTACGAGCAGTACTTC.

V usage is TRBV11-2 and J usage is TRBJ1-2; unclear D gene. The germline V gene has CDR1 SGHAT and CDR2 FQNNGV. The CDR3 has 14 residues. Trimming left V 2 bases short and J 8 bases short, with 15 bases between. CDR3 loop: CASSLPFITSGYTF. The CDR3 region has the DNA TGTGCCAGCAGCTTACCTTTTATTACTTCAGGCTACACCTTC.

In DNA, the CDR3 is TGTGCCAGCAGCCCCACAGGACAGGGGGCGGTTACAACCTCTGAGCAGTTCTTC. Translated, it gives CASSPTGQGAVTTSEQFF. The rearrangement joins TRBV9 to TRBJ2-1, with TRBD1 matching over 11 bases. V trimming: 4 bases; J trimming: 9 bases; junction bases outside the gene matches: 18. Germline CDR1 is SGDLS and CDR2 is YYNGEE. This CDR3 is 18 amino acids long.

This clone was recorded only once. The chain has TRBV6-1 and TRBJ1-2; D gene unclear. The V and J ends lost 2 bases and 3 bases respectively, with 10 bases between them. The germline CDR1 and CDR2 sequences are MNHNS and SASEGT. The CDR3 has 14 residues. The CDR3 protein is CASSELGGDYGYTF. The CDR3, as DNA: TGTGCCAGCAGTGAATTAGGCGGTGACTATGGCTACACCTTC.

The V gene is TRBV15, the J gene TRBJ1-4; TRBD1 matches 7 bases. Germline values: CDR1 LNHNV, CDR2 YYDKDF (reference sequence). There are 13 residues in the CDR3. The V and J ends lost 3 bases and 5 bases, in that order; junction bases with no gene match: 0. The CDR3 loop is CATSRDRNEKLFF. The CDR3 nucleotides read TGTGCCACCAGCAGGGACAGGAATGAAAAACTGTTTTTT. Looking up the rest from reference TRBV15 and TRBJ1-4 gives the full variable domain: DAMVIQNPRYQVTQFGKPVTLSCSQTLNHNVMYWYQQKSSQAPKLLFHYYDKDFNNEADTPDNFQSRRPNTSFCFLDIRSPGLGDTAMYLCATSRDRNEKLFFGSGTQLSVL.

V and J are TRBV6-6 and TRBJ2-7, with 7 positions matching TRBD1. The CDR3 runs 15 residues. V lost 6 bases to trimming and J lost 3 bases; unmatched junction nucleotides: 11. Germline CDR1 and CDR2: MNHNY and SVGAGI (reference sequence). CDR3 coding DNA: TGTGCCAGCAGCAGGCCGGGACAGAGATTCTACGAGCAGTACTTC. It codes for CASSRPGQRFYEQYF.

The rearrangement links TRBV11-2 to TRBJ2-7, with 10 nucleotides matching TRBD1. Per the germline V gene, CDR1 is SGHAT and CDR2 is FQNNGV. V lost 10 bases, J lost 1 base, and 7 bases stayed unmatched. The CDR3 length is 14 residues. This chain's CDR3 is CATMGQGQSYEQYF. The CDR3 DNA follows: TGTGCCACCATGGGACAGGGGCAATCCTACGAGCAGTACTTC.